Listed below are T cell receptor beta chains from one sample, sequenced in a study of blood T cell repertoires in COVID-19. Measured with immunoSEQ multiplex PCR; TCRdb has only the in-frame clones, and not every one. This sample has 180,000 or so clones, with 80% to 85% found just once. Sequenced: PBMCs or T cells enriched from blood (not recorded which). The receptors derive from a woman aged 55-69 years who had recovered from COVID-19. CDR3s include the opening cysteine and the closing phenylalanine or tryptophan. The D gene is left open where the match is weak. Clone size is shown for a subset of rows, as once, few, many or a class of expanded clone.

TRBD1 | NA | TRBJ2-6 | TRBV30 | TGTGCCTGGAGTGTCCGCCCGGGACAGGGACTCGCCGTCCTGACTTTC | CAWSVRPGQGLAVLTF
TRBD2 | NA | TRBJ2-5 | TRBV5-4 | TGTGCCAGCAGCTTAACAAGGACTAGCGGGGGAAACCAAGAGACCCAGTACTTC | CASSLTRTSGGNQETQYF
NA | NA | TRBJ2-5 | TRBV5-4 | TGTGCCAGCAGCGTGACCACAGGAGAAGGGGAGACCCAGTACTTC | CASSVTTGEGETQYF
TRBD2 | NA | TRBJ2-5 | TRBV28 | TGTGCCGGAGCGGGGGGGATCGGTGAGACCCAGTACTTC | CAGAGGIGETQYF
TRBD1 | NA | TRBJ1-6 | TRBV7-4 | TGTGCCAGCAACCTAAGCTCGGGACAGGTCGTTTCACCCCTCCACTTT | CASNLSSGQVVSPLHF
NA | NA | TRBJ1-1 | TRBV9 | TGTGCCAGCAGCGTAGGTGACACAGGGACCACTGAAGCTTTCTTT | CASSVGDTGTTEAFF
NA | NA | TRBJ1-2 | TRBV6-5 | TGTGCCAGCAGCCTTGGGAGATACTATGGCTACACCTTC | CASSLGRYYGYTF
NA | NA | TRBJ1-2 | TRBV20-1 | TGCCTGGCAGGGTTTAACTATGGCTACACCTTC | CLAGFNYGYTF
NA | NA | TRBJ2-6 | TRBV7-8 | TGTGCCAGCAGCTTTTCGGGACTTGGGGGCGTCCTGACTTTC | CASSFSGLGGVLTF
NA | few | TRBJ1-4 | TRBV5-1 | TGCGCCAGCAGCTTGGGAGGCGGGAGTGAAAAACTGTTTTTT | CASSLGGGSEKLFF
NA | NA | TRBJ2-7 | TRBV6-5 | TGTGCCAGCAGTTACTCAGGACAGCCAGACTACGAGCAGTACTTC | CASSYSGQPDYEQYF
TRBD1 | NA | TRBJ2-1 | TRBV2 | TGTGCCAGCTCCACGGGGACAGGGGGCTTCTTC | CASSTGTGGFF
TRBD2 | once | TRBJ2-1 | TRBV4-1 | TGCGCCAGCAGCGAAGGACTAGCGGGGGTGTTGTCCTACAATGAGCAGTTCTTC | CASSEGLAGVLSYNEQFF
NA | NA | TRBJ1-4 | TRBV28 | TGTGCCAGCGTGGGGCGGGGGCAGAGTGAAAAACTGTTTTTT | CASVGRGQSEKLFF
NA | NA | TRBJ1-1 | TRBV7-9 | TGTGCCAGCAGCTTAGAGGGAGCAAACACTGAAGCTTTCTTT | CASSLEGANTEAFF
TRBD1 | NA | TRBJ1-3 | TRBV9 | TGTGCCAGCAGCCTCAGGACAGGGACAATCTCTGGAAACACCATATATTTT | CASSLRTGTISGNTIYF
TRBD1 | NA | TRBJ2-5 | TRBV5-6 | TGTGCCAGCAGCAACCACGGGACAGGGGGTTGGGAGACCCAGTACTTC | CASSNHGTGGWETQYF
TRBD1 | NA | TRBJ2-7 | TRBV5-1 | TGCGCCAGCAGCTTGGGACAGGGGGCGCGGGAGCAGTACTTC | CASSLGQGAREQYF
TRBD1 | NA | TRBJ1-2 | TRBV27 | TGTGCCAGCAGTTTATCGGGGGACAGAAACTATGGCTACACCTTC | CASSLSGDRNYGYTF
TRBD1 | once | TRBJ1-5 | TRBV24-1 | TGTGCCACCAGTGATTCCGGGACAGGGAGCAATCAGCCCCAGCATTTT | CATSDSGTGSNQPQHF
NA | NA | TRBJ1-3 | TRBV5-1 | TGCGCCAGCACGAGGGAAGCTGGAAACACCATATATTTT | CASTREAGNTIYF
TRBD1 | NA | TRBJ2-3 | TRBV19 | TGTGCCAGTAGTTACAGGGGTTCTGGGGATACGCAGTATTTT | CASSYRGSGDTQYF
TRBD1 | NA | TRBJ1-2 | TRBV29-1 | TGCAGCGTCGGACAGGGCATTAGCTATGGCTACACCTTC | CSVGQGISYGYTF
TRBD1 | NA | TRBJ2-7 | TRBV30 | TGTGCCTGGAGTCAGGACAGGGTCTACGAGCAGTACTTC | CAWSQDRVYEQYF
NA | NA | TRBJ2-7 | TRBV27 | TGTGCCAGCAGACCCACGCGACTACGCTCGGGAAGCGAGCAGTACTTC | CASRPTRLRSGSEQYF
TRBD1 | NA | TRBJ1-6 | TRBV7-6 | TGTGCCAGCAGTCGATTCGGACAGGGAAATTCACCCCTCCACTTT | CASSRFGQGNSPLHF
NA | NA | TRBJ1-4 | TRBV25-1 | TGTGCCAGCTCGCCGTGGGGGGGCGCTGAGGGGATTGGTGAAAAACTGTTTTTT | CASSPWGGAEGIGEKLFF
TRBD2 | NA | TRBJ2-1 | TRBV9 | TGTGCCAGCAGCGTTAGATCCCAGACTAGCGGGGGGGCCGGGTTCGATGAGCAGTTCTTC | CASSVRSQTSGGAGFDEQFF
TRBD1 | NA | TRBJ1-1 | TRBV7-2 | TGTGCCAGCAGGCCAAGACAGGGGGCCAGCACTGAAGCTTTCTTT | CASRPRQGASTEAFF
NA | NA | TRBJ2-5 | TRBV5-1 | TGCGCCAGCAGCTTAAGCGGGCAAGAGACCCAGTACTTC | CASSLSGQETQYF
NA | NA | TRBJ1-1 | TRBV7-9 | TGTGCCAGCAGCTACCAGTTTGAAGCTTTCTTT | CASSYQFEAFF
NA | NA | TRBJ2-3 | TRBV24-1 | TGTGCCACCAGTGTTCTCGGCACAGATACGCAGTATTTT | CATSVLGTDTQYF
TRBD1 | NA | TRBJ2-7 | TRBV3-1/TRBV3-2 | TGTGCCAGCAGCCGGGGACAGACCTACGAGCAGTACTTC | CASSRGQTYEQYF
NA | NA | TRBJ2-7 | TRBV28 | TGTGCCAGCAGTACAGGGTCATCAGCCTACGAGCAGTACTTC | CASSTGSSAYEQYF
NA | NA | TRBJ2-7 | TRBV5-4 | TGTGCCAGCAGCACGTACAGGGTTGGGGTCGATATGGACGAGCAGTACTTC | CASSTYRVGVDMDEQYF
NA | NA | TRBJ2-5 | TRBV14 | TGTGCCAGCAGCCGCATACAGGGTGGAGAGACCCAGTACTTC | CASSRIQGGETQYF
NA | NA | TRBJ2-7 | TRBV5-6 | TGTGCCAGCAGCTTGGCGGGACACGGGGTCTACGAGCAGTACTTC | CASSLAGHGVYEQYF
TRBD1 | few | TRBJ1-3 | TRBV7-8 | TGTGCCAGCAGCCCGGACGCCGGGACAGGGGCCATATATTTT | CASSPDAGTGAIYF
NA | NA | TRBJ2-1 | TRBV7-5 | TGTGTCAGAACCATAAGAGAATACAATGAGCAGTTCTTC | CVRTIREYNEQFF
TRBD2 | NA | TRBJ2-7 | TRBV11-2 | TGTGCCAGCAGCCCTAGCGGGAGGAGGAACGAGCAGTACTTC | CASSPSGRRNEQYF